This TCR beta chain comes out of a study of cytomegalovirus exposure and HLA in healthy donors. Study results and caveats: There were approximately 150 TCR beta chains listed as cytomegalovirus-associated.

With 60 Vbeta and 13 Jbeta primers, the PCR was carried out. The protocol was immunoSEQ multiplex PCR, while the TCRdb copy is restricted to in-frame clones and leaves out a portion. Seen here are some 130,000 clones, more than 65% observed once, and the top ten hold roughly 4.2%. As regards this clone: The antigen is unknown.

The CDR3 is made up of 13 amino acids. The V and J ends lost 0 bases and 11 bases respectively, with 15 bases between them. Germline CDR1 SGDLS, CDR2 YYNGEE. The receptor comes from a male donor in good health and CMV-seropositive. The rearrangement joins TRBV9 to TRBJ2-7; D may be TRBD1 (5 bases). The sequenced sample was PBMCs. CDR3 in DNA: TGTGCCAGCAGCGTAGGGGGAACAGGCAGAGAGTACTTC. Its protein is CASSVGGTGREYF.